The 24 T cell receptor beta chains listed next were all sequenced from one sample in a study of graft-versus-host responses after intestinal transplantation. What these receptors recognize is not known. The protocol was immunoSEQ multiplex PCR, while the TCRdb copy is restricted to in-frame clones and leaves out a portion. The repertoire consists of nearly 95,000 clones, with approximately 94% occurring once and the leading ten covering 1.5% to 2.5%. The starting material was unstimulated CD8+ T cells sorted from spleen or lymph node cells, obtained before intestinal transplant. The origin of the receptors is a human donor who received an intestinal transplant.

In the case of this clone: One junction end does not reproduce the germline sequence, and a read error may be involved. The chain couples TRBV7-8 to TRBJ1-3, with D hard to call. Germline loops: CDR1 SGHVS, CDR2 FQNEAQ. The CDR3 has 14 amino acids. The chain's CDR3 is CASSLGGSGNTIYF. The CDR3 nucleotides read TGTGCCAGCAGTTTAGGCGGCTCTGGAAACACCATATATTTT.

The rearrangement joins TRBV15 to TRBJ2-1; 13 nucleotides align to TRBD2. The CDR3 is made up of 20 amino acids. Germline CDR1 LNHNV, CDR2 YYDKDF (reference sequence). Losses at the gene ends were 5 bases for V and 0 bases for J; bases not matched to a gene: 13. The CDR3 coding sequence is TGTGCCACCAGCCCTAGAGGGGGGACTAGCGGGGCTAGCTCCTACAATGAGCAGTTCTTC. This gives the protein CATSPRGGTSGASSYNEQFF. Based on the CDR3 plus reference TRBV15 and TRBJ2-1, the full variable domain is DAMVIQNPRYQVTQFGKPVTLSCSQTLNHNVMYWYQQKSSQAPKLLFHYYDKDFNNEADTPDNFQSRRPNTSFCFLDIRSPGLGDTAMYLCATSPRGGTSGASSYNEQFFGPGTRLTVL.

The CDR3 loop is CASSDLAGASSSYNEQFF. The CDR3 DNA reads TGTGCCAGCAGTGATCTAGCGGGGGCCTCCAGCTCCTACAATGAGCAGTTCTTC. This chain connects TRBV2 to TRBJ2-1, with TRBD2 identical over 10 bases. The CDR3 is 18 residues long. From germline, CDR1 is SNHLY and CDR2 FYNNEI. Trimming took 3 bases from V and 0 from J; bases not matched to a gene: 8.

V gene TRBV4-3 combines with J gene TRBJ1-1; no firm D call. Trimming shortened V by 0 bases and J by 7 bases, and 9 bases separated the two germline ends. Germline CDR1 LGHNA, CDR2 YSLEER. CDR3 length equals 13 residues. CDR3 sequence reads: CASSQDGGLEAFF. CDR3 in DNA: TGCGCCAGCAGCCAAGACGGAGGGCTTGAAGCTTTCTTT.

The chain combines TRBV11-2 with TRBJ1-1, with TRBD1 as a possible D gene (5 bases). There are 12 residues in the CDR3. The V end lost 3 bases, the J end lost 6 bases, and 8 bases lay between the germline ends. Germline CDR1 SGHAT, CDR2 FQNNGV. This CDR3 is CASSFRQSEAFF. CDR3 nucleotide sequence: TGTGCCAGCAGCTTTAGACAGTCTGAAGCTTTCTTT.

This chain uses TRBV7-2 with TRBJ1-1, with a weak D call TRBD1 (5 bases). The CDR3 has 15 residues. The V and J ends lost 1 base and 0 bases respectively, with 9 bases between them. Germline assignment: CDR1 SGHTA and CDR2 FQGNSA. CDR3 nucleotides: TGTGCCAGCAGCTTAGAAGGGGCTCTGAACACTGAAGCTTTCTTT. Amino acids: CASSLEGALNTEAFF.

The chain combines TRBV2 with TRBJ1-1; tentatively, D is TRBD1 (6 bases). V gave up 6 bases and J gave up 4 bases, with 15 bases separating them. The CDR3 runs 14 residues. Germline V lookup: CDR1 SNHLY, CDR2 FYNNEI. The chain's CDR3 is CASRSTGQGTEAFF. CDR3 sequence (DNA): TGTGCCAGCAGATCTACAGGGCAGGGCACTGAAGCTTTCTTT. The full variable domain, rest sourced from reference TRBV2 and TRBJ1-1, is EPEVTQTPSHQVTQMGQEVILRCVPISNHLYFYWYRQILGQKVEFLVSFYNNEISEKSEIFDDQFSVERPDGSNFTLKIRSTKLEDSAMYFCASRSTGQGTEAFFGQGTRLTVV.

The chain employs TRBV5-1 and TRBJ1-1; D ambiguous. Germline V lookup: CDR1 SGHRS, CDR2 YFSETQ. The CDR3 sequence is 13 residues long. The germline V and J ends were trimmed by 1 base and 2 bases, with 6 bases remaining between them. The CDR3 sequence is CASSLPPNTEAFF. The CDR3 DNA sequence: TGCGCCAGCAGCTTGCCCCCTAACACTGAAGCTTTCTTT.

The rearrangement links TRBV28 to TRBJ1-1; TRBD1 is a possible D gene (6 bases). The CDR3 totals 14 residues. Trimming stripped 5 bases from V and 4 bases from J, with 14 bases between. Germline V gene data show CDR1 as MDHEN and CDR2 as SYDVKM. CDR3 bases: TGTGCCAGCAGTCGGTGGACAGTGTTCACTGAAGCTTTCTTT. Its translation: CASSRWTVFTEAFF.

The V gene is TRBV6-1, the J gene TRBJ1-4; 11 bases are a match to TRBD1. Germline-derived CDR1 and CDR2 are MNHNS and SASEGT. The CDR3 is made up of 19 amino acids. V trimming: 4 bases; J trimming: 0 bases; junction bases outside the gene matches: 10. DNA for the CDR3: TGTGCCAGCAGTGCACCACCGGGACAGGGGGTCGCAACTAATGAAAAACTGTTTTTT. It yields the protein CASSAPPGQGVATNEKLFF.

The CDR3 is CASSQDRVNSGNTIYF. The CDR3 DNA follows: TGCGCCAGCAGCCAAGATCGGGTCAACTCTGGAAACACCATATATTTT. The J gene is TRBJ1-3, the V gene TRBV4-3; D unresolved. V dropped 0 bases and J dropped 0 bases, with 9 bases sitting between them. This CDR3 has 16 residues. Germline values: CDR1 LGHNA, CDR2 YSLEER.

This chain links TRBV4-1 with TRBJ1-1, with 9 positions matching TRBD1. The CDR3 contains 15 residues. Trimming took 1 base from V and 4 from J; bases not matched to a gene: 4. Per the germline V gene, CDR1 is MGHRA and CDR2 is YSYEKL. CDR3 nucleotide sequence: TGCGCCAGCAGCCAAGGACAGGGGGGAGGCACTGAAGCTTTCTTT. It specifies CASSQGQGGGTEAFF.

This clone was observed once. The V gene is TRBV30, the J gene TRBJ2-3; D is unresolved. The CDR3 sequence is 14 residues long. Germline V gene lookup returns CDR1 GTSNPN and CDR2 SVGIG (reference sequence). V lost 4 bases and J lost 0, with 11 bases in between. CDR3 sequence (DNA): TGTGCCTGGAACGAGGCAACTAGCACAGATACGCAGTATTTT. Translated, it gives CAWNEATSTDTQYF.

The chain links TRBV4-1 to TRBJ2-1, with TRBD2 matching over 9 bases. The CDR3 extends over 15 amino acids. V lost 1 base to trimming and J lost 5 bases; unmatched junction nucleotides: 3. Germline V CDR1 and CDR2: MGHRA, YSYEKL. The CDR3 nucleotides read TGCGCCAGCAGCCAAGCGCTAGCGGGGCACAATGAGCAGTTCTTC. It yields the protein CASSQALAGHNEQFF.

V gene TRBV7-2 combines with J gene TRBJ2-7; the match to TRBD2 covers 10 bases. Germline CDR1 and CDR2: SGHTA and FQGNSA. The CDR3 length is 15 residues. With 4 bases clipped from V and 1 base from J, the junction kept 4 bases outside the gene matches. In nucleotides, the CDR3 is TGTGCCAGCAGCTCATCACTAGCGGGGTCCTACGAGCAGTACTTC. Translation: CASSSSLAGSYEQYF.

The chain employs TRBV13 and TRBJ2-1; 10 bases map to TRBD1. The CDR3 is 15 residues long. The germline V gene encodes CDR1 PRHDT and CDR2 FYEKMQ (reference sequence). V was pared by 5 bases and J by 8 bases, with 9 bases of the junction left unmatched. CDR3 region: CASSPTGQGIHEQFF. The CDR3 region has the DNA TGTGCCAGCAGCCCAACGGGACAGGGGATCCATGAGCAGTTCTTC.

V gene TRBV7-8 combines with J gene TRBJ2-7, with 9 bases lining up with TRBD1. V dropped 1 base and J dropped 3; count of bases not matched to a gene: 1. Germline CDR1 SGHVS, CDR2 FQNEAQ. CDR3 length equals 14 residues. CDR3: CASSLVGQGYEQYF. CDR3 nucleotides: TGTGCCAGCAGCTTAGTGGGACAGGGCTACGAGCAGTACTTC.

This clone was seen once. CDR3: CASSHLAQGIYEQYF. The CDR3 DNA sequence: TGCGCCAGCAGCCACCTTGCCCAGGGGATTTACGAGCAGTACTTC. The V gene is TRBV4-1, the J gene TRBJ2-7; a possible D gene is TRBD1 (6 bases). This CDR3 contains 15 residues. Trimming removed 3 bases at V and 4 bases at J, with 16 bases between. From germline, CDR1 is MGHRA and CDR2 YSYEKL.

This clone occurred a few times. The chain links TRBV29-1 to TRBJ2-3, with 8 bases matching TRBD1. V shed 3 bases, J shed 0 bases, and the junction held 11 bases outside the gene matches. The germline gives CDR1 SQVTM, CDR2 ANQGSEA. The CDR3 runs 17 residues. This CDR3 reads CSVEGITRTGSTDTQYF. As DNA, the CDR3 is TGCAGCGTTGAGGGCATCACGCGGACAGGGAGCACAGATACGCAGTATTTT.

This chain connects TRBV9 to TRBJ2-6, with D perhaps matching TRBD1 (5 bases). Germline lookup yields CDR1 SGDLS and CDR2 YYNGEE. Trimming stripped 0 bases from V and 0 bases from J, with 19 bases between. This CDR3 spans 20 amino acids. Written as DNA, the CDR3 is TGTGCCAGCAGCGTAGCTCCGGCAGGGCCCTTCTCCTCTGGGGCCAACGTCCTGACTTTC. Protein: CASSVAPAGPFSSGANVLTF.

The chain employs TRBV12-5 and TRBJ1-6; possibly TRBD1 for D (5 bases). CDR3 length equals 12 residues. From germline, CDR1 is LGHNT and CDR2 FRNRAP. V was trimmed by 6 bases and J by 9 bases, leaving 9 bases between them. The CDR3 spells CASGGRGSPLHF. The CDR3 DNA reads TGTGCTAGTGGCGGAAGGGGTTCACCCCTCCACTTT.

The V and J genes are TRBV27 and TRBJ1-6; D remains ambiguous. V gave up 6 bases and J gave up 2 bases, with 8 bases separating them. CDR3 length: 14 amino acids. From germline, CDR1 is MNHEY and CDR2 SMNVEV (reference sequence). The CDR3: CASSLAAYNSPLHF. The CDR3 coding sequence is TGTGCCAGCAGCCTAGCAGCCTATAATTCACCCCTCCACTTT.

This chain links TRBV27 with TRBJ2-5; D is perhaps TRBD1 (5 bases). V was cut by 4 bases and J by 2 bases, with 8 bases left in between. Germline V gives CDR1 MNHEY, CDR2 SMNVEV (reference sequence). This CDR3 spans 13 amino acids. The CDR3 reads CASSSQAQETQYF. Here the CDR3 DNA reads TGTGCCAGCAGTTCACAGGCACAAGAGACCCAGTACTTC.

This chain joins TRBV30 and TRBJ1-1, with TRBD1 matching over 11 bases. The CDR3 sequence is 15 residues long. The germline V gene encodes CDR1 GTSNPN and CDR2 SVGIG (reference sequence). Germline trimming cut 2 bases from V and 4 bases from J; bases unmatched to any gene: 6. CDR3 DNA sequence: TGTGCCTGGAGTAAGGGAGGGACAGGGGGCACTGAAGCTTTCTTT. It codes for CAWSKGGTGGTEAFF.